These 21 T cell receptor beta chains were all obtained from the same sample, sequenced in a study of human T cells and chemical hapten exposure (dated by TCRdb to the early 2020s). The sample's time point label, in plain terms: patch test 1, 2 weeks after DPC sensitization. According to the study, the label for this sample's treatment or condition signals: therapeutic diphenylcyclopropenone sensitization with weekly scalp DPC. Library prep was done by RACE. Sequencing was performed on a NextSeq 500. The public reads were reanalyzed by TCRdb: fastp trimming at Q25, MiXCR alignment, in-frame beta chains only. Rows are unified per CDR3 protein, each entry keeping the most common DNA and genes. This sample lists some 180,000 distinct CDR3 sequences; around 20% were detected once. The ten most abundant clones make up roughly 6.7% of the sample. The sample consisted of whole blood, taken in connection with sensitization to the hapten diphenylcyclopropenone (DPC). The receptor source for this set is a woman in her 50s with alopecia areata. Some clones in this sample may be carry-over from other donors' samples.

The V and J genes are TRBV15 and TRBJ2-7, with D possibly being TRBD2 (5 bases). The germline V gene encodes CDR1 LNHNV and CDR2 YYDKDF (reference sequence). CDR3 length: 17 residues. V lost 2 bases, J lost 3 bases, and 20 bases lay in between. The CDR3 region has the DNA TGTGCCACCAGCAGATCCTTATCCCCGAGGGCTTACTACGAGCAGTACTTC. Translation gives CATSRSLSPRAYYEQYF.

In its sample, this clonotype was seen a few times. The chain employs TRBV11-2 and TRBJ2-4; D perhaps matches TRBD2 (5 bases). Looked up from germline, CDR1 is SGHAT and CDR2 is FQNNGV. The CDR3 length is 18 residues. Trimming took off 6 bases at V and 3 bases at J, with 24 bases between the two ends. The CDR3 nucleotides read TGTGCCAGCAGTTTGAAAGATCAGGTCCGGGGATTCAAAAACATTCAGTACTTC. Protein sequence: CASSLKDQVRGFKNIQYF. Full variable domain (missing parts from reference TRBV11-2 and TRBJ2-4): EAGVAQSPRYKIIEKRQSVAFWCNPISGHATLYWYQQILGQGPKLLIQFQNNGVVDDSQLPKDRFSAERLKGVDSTLKIQPAKLEDSAVYLCASSLKDQVRGFKNIQYFGAGTRLSVL.

The V and J genes are TRBV20-1 and TRBJ1-1; maybe TRBD1 (6 bases). The CDR3 runs to 14 residues. Between the trimmed V and J ends, which lost 3 bases and 4 bases, there was a span of 15 bases. Germline CDR1 reads DFQATT; CDR2 reads SNEGSKA (reference sequence). The CDR3 spells CSASSGVGVTEAFF. In nucleotides, the CDR3 is TGCAGTGCTAGTTCAGGGGTCGGGGTCACTGAAGCTTTCTTT.

The V call is TRBV2, the J call TRBJ1-2; D possibly corresponds to TRBD1 (5 bases). This CDR3 contains 13 residues. V shed 4 bases and J shed 5 bases, with 11 bases lying between them. Germline values: CDR1 SNHLY, CDR2 FYNNEI. The CDR3 nucleotides are TGTGCCAGCAGTGCCGGGACGGAATATGGCTACACCTTC. Translating it yields CASSAGTEYGYTF.

The rearrangement joins TRBV20-1 to TRBJ1-2; 7 bases line up with TRBD1. The CDR3 is 15 residues long. The trim removed 0 bases at V and 6 bases at J, leaving 10 bases unmatched. The germline V gene has CDR1 DFQATT and CDR2 SNEGSKA (reference sequence). This CDR3 is CSARDGDRSSNGYTF. CDR3 coding DNA: TGCAGTGCTAGAGATGGGGACAGATCCTCTAATGGCTACACCTTC.

The rearrangement joins TRBV10-3 to TRBJ2-7, with D tentatively TRBD1 (6 bases). This CDR3 is 14 amino acids long. Germline assignment: CDR1 ENHRY and CDR2 SYGVKD. V was pared by 6 bases and J by 0 bases, with 12 bases between. CDR3 region: CAIRAGTTSYEQYF. The CDR3 DNA reads as TGTGCCATCAGAGCCGGGACAACCTCCTACGAGCAGTACTTC.

This clonotype was seen more than once but under ten times. The chain recombines TRBV7-9 with TRBJ2-1; D remains ambiguous. Trimming shortened V by 4 bases and J by 2 bases, and 6 bases separated the two germline ends. The CDR3 covers 13 residues. Germline CDR1 SEHNR, CDR2 FQNEAQ (reference sequence). CDR3 region: CASSSLAYNEQFF. CDR3 coding DNA: TGTGCCAGCAGCTCCTTAGCCTACAATGAGCAGTTCTTC.

The chain joins TRBV6-2 or TRBV6-3 to TRBJ2-1; no reliable D call. V gave up 1 base and J gave up 7 bases, with 2 bases separating them. CDR3 length: 11 amino acids. The germline CDR1 and CDR2 sequences are MNHEY and SVGEGT. The CDR3 protein is CASSYLNEQFF. CDR3 bases: TGTGCCAGCAGTTACTTGAATGAGCAGTTCTTC.

V usage is TRBV20-1 and J usage is TRBJ2-1; 11 nucleotides align to TRBD2. Germline V gene lookup returns CDR1 DFQATT and CDR2 SNEGSKA (reference sequence). Trimming removed 3 bases from V and 2 bases from J; junction bases left unmatched: 6. CDR3 length: 16 residues. This CDR3 reads CSARVSGRAPYNEQFF. The CDR3, as DNA: TGCAGTGCTAGGGTTAGCGGGAGGGCCCCCTACAATGAGCAGTTCTTC.

The chain uses TRBV19 and TRBJ1-5; tentative D call: TRBD1 (5 bases). Germline CDR1 is LNHDA and CDR2 is SQIVND (reference sequence). Trimming shortened V by 4 bases and J by 4 bases, and 14 bases separated the two germline ends. CDR3 length: 15 residues. DNA of the CDR3: TGTGCCAGTAGTAAAGGCGGGGGAAATAATCAGCCCCAGCATTTT. This encodes CASSKGGGNNQPQHF.

The chain couples TRBV30 to TRBJ1-1; D not certain. This CDR3 region has 13 residues. The germline gives CDR1 GTSNPN, CDR2 SVGIG (reference sequence). Trimming cost V 0 bases and J 3 bases, with 8 bases left between them. CDR3 sequence reads: CAWSVYRDTEAFF. As DNA, the CDR3 is TGTGCCTGGAGTGTATATAGGGACACTGAAGCTTTCTTT. The variable domain in full, completed from reference TRBV30 and TRBJ1-1, reads SQTIHQWPATLVQPVGSPLSLECTVEGTSNPNLYWYRQAAGRGLQLLFYSVGIGQISSEVPQNLSASRPQDRQFILSSKKLLLSDSGFYLCAWSVYRDTEAFFGQGTRLTVV.

This clonotype was seen a handful of times. The chain joins TRBV5-1 to TRBJ2-1; D ambiguous. V gave up 1 base and J gave up 0 bases, with 11 bases separating them. The germline V gene encodes CDR1 SGHRS and CDR2 YFSETQ. This CDR3 contains 16 residues. In DNA form, the CDR3 reads TGCGCCAGCAGCTTGTTAACCTCTAGCTCCTACAATGAGCAGTTCTTC. Its protein product is CASSLLTSSSYNEQFF.

V is TRBV14 and J is TRBJ2-6; D possibly corresponds to TRBD1 (6 bases). The CDR3 runs to 17 residues. Germline assignment: CDR1 SGHDN and CDR2 FVKESK. V was trimmed by 0 bases and J by 1 base, leaving 10 bases between them. CDR3 loop: CASSQEYRASGANVLTF. CDR3 sequence (DNA): TGTGCCAGCAGCCAAGAGTACAGGGCTTCTGGGGCCAACGTCCTGACTTTC.

This clonotype was found a few times. The chain carries TRBV20-1 and TRBJ2-7; TRBD1 matches at 9 bases. Germline V gene lookup returns CDR1 DFQATT and CDR2 SNEGSKA (reference sequence). Unmatched junction bases numbered 8, after V lost 2 bases and J lost 3 bases. This CDR3 has 15 residues. CDR3 sequence (DNA): TGCAGTGCTAGAAACACCGGGACAGGGATCTACGAGCAGTACTTC. Translated: CSARNTGTGIYEQYF.

The chain carries TRBV11-2 and TRBJ2-7, with a tentative D call TRBD2 (5 bases). Trimming took off 0 bases at V and 6 bases at J, with 24 bases between the two ends. Germline-derived CDR1 and CDR2 are SGHAT and FQNNGV. The CDR3 totals 18 residues. As DNA, the CDR3 is TGTGCCAGCAGCTTAGATCTAATGGCGAAACTCAGGAGCGGCGAGCAGTACTTC. Protein: CASSLDLMAKLRSGEQYF.

In its sample, this clonotype was seen a few times. The chain has TRBV20-1 and TRBJ2-2; D remains unclear. Germline values: CDR1 DFQATT, CDR2 SNEGSKA (reference sequence). Trimming shortened V by 3 bases and J by 0 bases, and 11 bases separated the two germline ends. The CDR3 length is 15 residues. CDR3 amino acids: CSARFDGANTGELFF. The DNA of the CDR3 is TGCAGTGCTAGGTTTGACGGAGCGAACACCGGGGAGCTGTTTTTT.

The chain employs TRBV18 and TRBJ2-5, with D tentatively TRBD1 (6 bases). V was shortened by 2 bases and J by 1 base, with 8 bases between the two germline ends. The germline V gene has CDR1 KGHSH and CDR2 LQKENI. The length of the CDR3 is 14 residues. The CDR3 sequence is CASSPRTAQETQYF. The DNA for the CDR3 is TGTGCCAGCTCACCAAGGACAGCCCAAGAGACCCAGTACTTC.

This clonotype was observed a few times. V gene TRBV27 combines with J gene TRBJ2-7; either TRBD1 or TRBD2 may fit D (5 bases each). The CDR3 spans 13 residues. V gave up 6 bases and J gave up 2 bases, with 11 bases separating them. The germline gives CDR1 MNHEY, CDR2 SMNVEV (reference sequence). The CDR3 region has the DNA TGTGCCAGCAGAGGGGACGGTCCCTACGAGCAGTACTTC. This encodes CASRGDGPYEQYF.

This clonotype was detected ten times or more. The chain is built from TRBV18 and TRBJ2-5; tentative D call: TRBD1 (5 bases). The CDR3 has 14 residues. The germline V gene has CDR1 KGHSH and CDR2 LQKENI. Between the trimmed V and J ends, which lost 3 bases and 7 bases, there was a span of 15 bases. This CDR3 is CASSPRTAQGTQYF. The CDR3 nucleotides read TGTGCCAGCTCACCCAGGACGGCCCAGGGGACCCAGTACTTC.

This clonotype came up many times. The rearrangement links TRBV10-3 to TRBJ2-2, with 7 positions matching TRBD2. V was clipped by 6 bases and J by 2 bases; unmatched bases: 0. This CDR3 is built from 13 residues. Germline CDR1 and CDR2: ENHRY and SYGVKD. The CDR3 protein is CAIRGLNTGELFF. CDR3 coding DNA: TGTGCCATCAGGGGACTAAACACCGGGGAGCTGTTTTTT.

This clonotype has just a few counts. This chain links TRBV20-1 with TRBJ2-1; D uncertain. Germline values: CDR1 DFQATT, CDR2 SNEGSKA (reference sequence). The V gene lost 6 bases and the J gene lost 5 bases, with 5 bases spanning the gap. The CDR3 spans 10 residues. This CDR3 reads CSALDNEQFF. In DNA, the CDR3 is TGCAGTGCCCTAGACAATGAGCAGTTCTTC.